What follows are 23 T cell receptor beta chains derived from one specimen sequenced in a study of blood T cell repertoires in COVID-19. Clones were sequenced by immunoSEQ multiplex PCR, and TCRdb holds only the in-frame ones, with some missing. The table lists more than 150,000 clones, around 83% of them singletons, with about 6% in the top ten. Sequences were obtained from peripheral blood. The origin of the receptors is a woman between 40 and 55 years old with acute or convalescent COVID-19.

V gene TRBV6-6 combines with J gene TRBJ2-3; 11 positions agree with TRBD2. Germline CDR1 and CDR2: MNHNY and SVGAGI (reference sequence). This CDR3 is built from 14 residues. V shed 6 bases and J 4 bases; nucleotides not matched to a gene: 3. This chain's CDR3 is CASRLAGAADTQYF. The CDR3 DNA sequence: TGTGCCAGCAGACTAGCGGGGGCGGCAGATACGCAGTATTTT.

The chain carries TRBV5-4 and TRBJ1-4; TRBD1 agrees at 7 bases. The V gene's germline CDR1 is SGHNT and CDR2 YYREEE (reference sequence). The trim removed 4 bases at V and 8 bases at J, leaving 11 bases unmatched. The CDR3 totals 15 residues. Written as DNA, the CDR3 is TGTGCCAGCAGCCGAAAGTCAGGGGGAATGGAAAAACTGTTTTTT. Translated, it gives CASSRKSGGMEKLFF.

V gene TRBV4-2 combines with J gene TRBJ2-7; perhaps TRBD2 as D (5 bases). This CDR3 has 14 amino acids. Trimming removed 1 base from V and 9 bases from J, with 16 bases in between. The germline V gene has CDR1 LGHNA and CDR2 YNFKEQ. CDR3 in amino acids: CASSQGLELRGQYF. DNA of the CDR3: TGTGCCAGCAGCCAAGGGTTAGAGCTTCGGGGGCAGTACTTC.

The chain combines TRBV18 with TRBJ1-2, with 7 bases that match TRBD1. Germline CDR1 reads KGHSH; CDR2 reads LQKENI. The ends lost 3 bases at V and 2 bases at J; junction bases unmatched: 3. The CDR3 is made up of 14 amino acids. The CDR3: CASSPDRVNYGYTF. CDR3 sequence (DNA): TGTGCCAGCTCACCTGACAGGGTGAACTATGGCTACACCTTC.

The rearrangement uses TRBV5-4 and TRBJ2-3; 10 nucleotides align to TRBD2. CDR3 length: 20 residues. Germline trimming cut 0 bases from V and 2 bases from J; bases unmatched to any gene: 15. Germline V gene data show CDR1 as SGHNT and CDR2 as YYREEE (reference sequence). DNA for the CDR3: TGTGCCAGCAGCTTGGGTTTGGTCGGAGCGGGACTAGCGTACACAGATACGCAGTATTTT. Translated, it gives CASSLGLVGAGLAYTDTQYF. Complete variable domain (other parts from reference TRBV5-4 and TRBJ2-3): ETGVTQSPTHLIKTRGQQVTLRCSSQSGHNTVSWYQQALGQGPQFIFQYYREEENGRGNFPPRFSGLQFPNYSSELNVNALELDDSALYLCASSLGLVGAGLAYTDTQYFGPGTRLTVL.

The chain combines TRBV5-1 with TRBJ1-4, with a weak D call TRBD1 (5 bases). CDR1 is SGHRS, CDR2 YFSETQ, per germline. The CDR3 has 14 residues. Trimming took off 2 bases at V and 7 bases at J, with 12 bases between the two ends. CDR3 bases: TGCGCCAGCAGCTTTCAGGGCGGGGGTGAAAAACTGTTTTTT. Amino acids: CASSFQGGGEKLFF.

The CDR3 nucleotides are TGCGCCAGCAGCTTGGCAGGCCATTACAATGAGCAGTTCTTC. The encoded protein is CASSLAGHYNEQFF. The rearrangement joins TRBV5-1 to TRBJ2-1, with no clear D. Per germline, CDR1 SGHRS and CDR2 YFSETQ. The CDR3 runs to 14 residues. The V gene lost 0 bases and the J gene lost 4 bases, with 8 bases spanning the gap.

V is TRBV5-1 and J is TRBJ1-2; TRBD1 aligns across 7 bases. The junction had 13 bases not matched to a gene; V was cut back by 4 bases and J by 4 bases. The CDR3 length is 16 residues. Germline assignment: CDR1 SGHRS and CDR2 YFSETQ. CDR3 in amino acids: CASSANGGGSGYGYTF. For the CDR3, the DNA is TGCGCCAGCAGCGCCAATGGAGGGGGCTCTGGCTATGGCTACACCTTC.

V and J are TRBV28 and TRBJ1-3, with 7 bases lining up with TRBD1. Germline V gives CDR1 MDHEN, CDR2 SYDVKM. The ends lost 3 bases at V and 0 bases at J; junction bases unmatched: 11. The CDR3 consists of 18 residues. The CDR3 region is CASSLVRGPIFSGNTIYF. As DNA, the CDR3 is TGTGCCAGCAGTTTGGTGAGGGGGCCCATCTTCTCTGGAAACACCATATATTTT. Full variable domain (missing parts from reference TRBV28 and TRBJ1-3): DVKVTQSSRYLVKRTGEKVFLECVQDMDHENMFWYRQDPGLGLRLIYFSYDVKMKEKGDIPEGYSVSREKKERFSLILESASTNQTSMYLCASSLVRGPIFSGNTIYFGEGSWLTVV.

This clone has just a few counts. The chain uses TRBV15 and TRBJ2-1; 8 nucleotides match TRBD2. The CDR3 has 17 amino acids. The germline V gene encodes CDR1 LNHNV and CDR2 YYDKDF (reference sequence). The junction had 9 bases not matched to a gene; V was cut back by 0 bases and J by 5 bases. The DNA of the CDR3 is TGTGCCACCAGCAGAGATCGAAACGGGGGGGCCAACAATGAGCAGTTCTTC. Amino acid sequence: CATSRDRNGGANNEQFF.

The chain employs TRBV9 and TRBJ1-2; D is perhaps TRBD1 (6 bases). This CDR3 spans 13 amino acids. With 4 bases removed from V and 2 bases from J, the gap between germline ends came to 9 bases. Germline V lookup: CDR1 SGDLS, CDR2 YYNGEE. For the CDR3, the DNA is TGTGCCAGCAGCATCACAGGGAACTATGGCTACACCTTC. It is translated as CASSITGNYGYTF.

This clone appeared once. CDR3 amino acids: CASSLAGGAYNEQFF. The CDR3 nucleotides read TGTGCCAGCAGCCTAGCGGGGGGCGCCTACAATGAGCAGTTCTTC. The chain carries TRBV27 and TRBJ2-1; 11 nucleotides align to TRBD2. V dropped 6 bases and J dropped 2; count of bases not matched to a gene: 3. CDR3 length: 15 amino acids. Germline CDR1 MNHEY, CDR2 SMNVEV (reference sequence).

This chain joins TRBV28 and TRBJ2-7; D might be TRBD2 (6 bases). Germline V gene sequence: CDR1 MDHEN, CDR2 SYDVKM. The CDR3 loop spans 13 amino acids. The germline V and J ends were trimmed by 6 bases and 7 bases, with 16 bases remaining between them. CDR3 DNA: TGTGCCAGCAGCCCTCCGGATCGGGGGGAGCAGTACTTC. Translating gives CASSPPDRGEQYF.

The CDR3 DNA follows: TGTGCCAGCAGCTTAGACTTCAATGAGCAGTTCTTC. This translates into CASSLDFNEQFF. J is TRBJ2-1 and V is TRBV11-2; D is unclear. CDR1 is SGHAT, CDR2 FQNNGV, per germline. V shed 0 bases and J shed 6 bases, with 3 bases lying between them. The CDR3 is 12 residues long.

This clone came up a few times. This chain joins TRBV6-6 and TRBJ1-1; the D gene is possibly TRBD1 (5 bases). V lost 0 bases and J 0 bases, leaving 11 bases between the germline ends. Germline CDR1 MNHNY, CDR2 SVGAGI (reference sequence). This CDR3 has 16 amino acids. CDR3 nucleotides: TGTGCCAGCAGTTACTCAGGGGAAGAAATGAACACTGAAGCTTTCTTT. It translates to CASSYSGEEMNTEAFF.

The chain is built from TRBV3-1 (or the pseudogene TRBV3-2) and TRBJ2-1; 11 nucleotides match TRBD2. The germline V gene encodes CDR1 LGHDT and CDR2 YNNKEL (reference sequence). The CDR3 covers 16 residues. V gave up 1 base and J gave up 3 bases; unmatched junction bases: 2. The chain's CDR3 is CASSQGLAGGYNEQFF. CDR3 nucleotide sequence: TGTGCCAGCAGCCAAGGCCTAGCGGGGGGCTACAATGAGCAGTTCTTC.

The chain couples TRBV9 to TRBJ1-5; D is unresolved. Looked up from germline, CDR1 is SGDLS and CDR2 is YYNGEE. V was shortened by 4 bases and J by 1 base, with 12 bases between the two germline ends. The CDR3 runs to 15 residues. The CDR3 DNA is TGTGCCAGCAGCCAAGAGGGTAGGAGCAATCAGCCCCAGCATTTT. Translating it yields CASSQEGRSNQPQHF.

V and J are TRBV7-2 and TRBJ1-4, with 7 bases fitting TRBD1. Germline assignment: CDR1 SGHTA and CDR2 FQGNSA. V was pared by 5 bases and J by 8 bases, with 11 bases of the junction left unmatched. The CDR3 is 15 amino acids. The CDR3 DNA reads as TGTGCCAGCAGCCTCTCAGGGGGTTCGAGGGAAAAACTGTTTTTT. This codes for CASSLSGGSREKLFF.

The chain combines TRBV5-1 with TRBJ1-5, with D unclear. Germline V gene lookup returns CDR1 SGHRS and CDR2 YFSETQ. The CDR3 consists of 13 residues. Trimming stripped 2 bases from V and 5 bases from J, with 8 bases between. CDR3 sequence (DNA): TGCGCCAGCAGCTTCGCCTTAGATCAGCCCCAGCATTTT. Protein product: CASSFALDQPQHF.

J is TRBJ2-6 and V is TRBV28; 11 bases are shared with TRBD2. Losses at the gene ends were 8 bases for V and 5 bases for J; bases not matched to a gene: 5. Germline V lookup: CDR1 MDHEN, CDR2 SYDVKM. The CDR3 is 15 amino acids. In DNA, the CDR3 is TGTGCCAGCCTAGCGGGAGGATTATGGGCCAACGTCCTGACTTTC. It encodes CASLAGGLWANVLTF. Supplemented by reference TRBV28 and TRBJ2-6, the full variable domain reads DVKVTQSSRYLVKRTGEKVFLECVQDMDHENMFWYRQDPGLGLRLIYFSYDVKMKEKGDIPEGYSVSREKKERFSLILESASTNQTSMYLCASLAGGLWANVLTFGAGSRLTVL.

The chain is built from TRBV7-2 and TRBJ2-3, with no clear D. V lost 2 bases to trimming and J lost 6 bases, with 3 bases between them. Germline CDR1 is SGHTA and CDR2 is FQGNSA. This CDR3 is 11 amino acids long. The CDR3: CASSLPDTQYF. CDR3 DNA: TGTGCCAGCAGCTTACCGGATACGCAGTATTTT. The variable domain in full, completed from reference TRBV7-2 and TRBJ2-3, reads GAGVSQSPSNKVTEKGKDVELRCDPISGHTALYWYRQSLGQGLEFLIYFQGNSAPDKSGLPSDRFSAERTGGSVSTLTIQRTQQEDSAVYLCASSLPDTQYFGPGTRLTVL.

The rearrangement links TRBV30 to TRBJ1-2; unclear D gene. V gave up 3 bases and J gave up 8 bases, with 16 bases separating them. The germline CDR1 and CDR2 sequences are GTSNPN and SVGIG (reference sequence). This CDR3 comprises 13 residues. CDR3 region: CAWSHYDRGGYTF. As DNA, the CDR3 is TGTGCCTGGAGCCACTACGATCGTGGGGGCTACACCTTC.

The chain uses TRBV6-4 and TRBJ2-7, with 10 bases fitting TRBD2. Germline V gene data show CDR1 as MRHNA and CDR2 as SNTAGT. The trim removed 4 bases at V and 0 bases at J, leaving 3 bases unmatched. The CDR3 has 15 residues. In DNA form, the CDR3 reads TGTGCCAGCAGTGGTCTAGCGGGGGCCTCCTACGAGCAGTACTTC. Translating it yields CASSGLAGASYEQYF.